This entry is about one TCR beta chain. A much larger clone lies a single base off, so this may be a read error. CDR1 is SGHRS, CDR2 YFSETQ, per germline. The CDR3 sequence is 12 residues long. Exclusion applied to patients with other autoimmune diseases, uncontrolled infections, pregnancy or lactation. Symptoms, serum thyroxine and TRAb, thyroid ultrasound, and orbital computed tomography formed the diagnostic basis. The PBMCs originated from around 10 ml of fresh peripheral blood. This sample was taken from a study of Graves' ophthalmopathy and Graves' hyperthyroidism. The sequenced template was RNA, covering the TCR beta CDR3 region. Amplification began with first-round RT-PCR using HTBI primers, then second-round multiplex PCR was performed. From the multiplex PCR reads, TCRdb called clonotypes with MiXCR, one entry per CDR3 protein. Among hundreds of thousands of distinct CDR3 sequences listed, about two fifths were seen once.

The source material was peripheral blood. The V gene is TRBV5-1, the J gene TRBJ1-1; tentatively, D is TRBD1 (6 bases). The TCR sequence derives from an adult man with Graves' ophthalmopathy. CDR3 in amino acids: CASSQGGLDAFF. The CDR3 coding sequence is TGTGCCAGCAGCCAAGGGGGACTCGATGCTTTCTTT. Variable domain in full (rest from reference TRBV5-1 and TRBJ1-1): KAGVTQTPRYLIKTRGQQVTLSCSPISGHRSVSWYQQTPGQGLQFLFEYFSETQRNKGNFPGRFSGRQFSNSRSEMNVSTLELGDSALYLCASSQGGLDAFFGQGTRLTVV.